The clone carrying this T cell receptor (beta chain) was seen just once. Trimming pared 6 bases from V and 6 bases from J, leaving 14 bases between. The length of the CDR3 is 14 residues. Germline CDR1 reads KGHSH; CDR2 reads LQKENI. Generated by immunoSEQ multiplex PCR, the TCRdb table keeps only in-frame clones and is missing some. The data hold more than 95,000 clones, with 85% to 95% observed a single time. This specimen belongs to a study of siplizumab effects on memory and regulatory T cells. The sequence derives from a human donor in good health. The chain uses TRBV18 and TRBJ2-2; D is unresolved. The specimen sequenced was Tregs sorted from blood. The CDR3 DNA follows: TGTGCCAGCTCCCAATTCGGCTCGGCCGGGGAGCTGTTTTTT. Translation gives CASSQFGSAGELFF.